The following is a T cell receptor beta chain sequence with its context. Its antigen is as yet unknown. The PCR had 60 Vbeta and 13 Jbeta primers. Data came from immunoSEQ multiplex PCR; TCRdb stores just in-frame clones and leaves some out. Seen here are hundreds of thousands of clones, 77% observed once, and the top ten hold approximately 2.6%. Germline CDR1 reads SGHRS; CDR2 reads YFSETQ. This CDR3 region has 16 residues. The ends lost 0 bases at V and 6 bases at J; junction bases unmatched: 8. This record belongs to a study of cytomegalovirus exposure and HLA in healthy donors. Findings of the study overall: The study dropped some indistinguishable V segments, TRBV6-2 and TRBV6-3 among them. In vitro assays verified that a few CMV-associated chains recognized CMV antigens specifically.

The specimen was PBMCs. This clonotype originated in a woman aged 55-75 years in good health and CMV-seropositive. The chain couples TRBV5-1 to TRBJ2-3; 9 bases agree with TRBD2. The CDR3 region is CASSLGASGEVDTQYF. DNA for the CDR3: TGCGCCAGCAGCTTGGGGGCTAGCGGGGAGGTCGATACGCAGTATTTT.